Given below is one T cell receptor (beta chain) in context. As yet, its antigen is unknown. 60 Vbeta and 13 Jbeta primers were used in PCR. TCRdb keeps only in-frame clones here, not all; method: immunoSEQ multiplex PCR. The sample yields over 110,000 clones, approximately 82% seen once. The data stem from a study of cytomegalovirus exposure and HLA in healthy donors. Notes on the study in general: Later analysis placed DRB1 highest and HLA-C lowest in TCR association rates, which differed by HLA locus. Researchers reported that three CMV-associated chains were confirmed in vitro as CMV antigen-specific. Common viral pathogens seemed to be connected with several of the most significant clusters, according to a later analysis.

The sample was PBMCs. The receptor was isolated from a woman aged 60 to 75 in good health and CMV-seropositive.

CDR3 sequence: CASSQSRVETQYF. In nucleotides, the CDR3 is TGTGCCAGCAGTCAATCAAGAGTGGAGACCCAGTACTTC. The genes are TRBV6-5 and TRBJ2-5; D unclear. V dropped 5 bases and J dropped 5 bases, with 12 bases sitting between them. In germline, CDR1 is MNHEY, CDR2 SVGAGI. This CDR3 has 13 amino acids.